This TCR beta chain was recovered during a study of T cell responses to AZD1222 COVID-19 vaccine. Study-level results: The donors showed a predominance of white British ancestry and of females, with possible underestimation of clonal diversity.

Note on this clone: Its antigen is as yet unknown.

This table comes from immunoSEQ multiplex PCR, and its TCRdb copy is limited to in-frame clones, with some not included. The sample contains some 200,000 clones, approximately 94% of which appear only once. The sequences come from peripheral blood, collected 28 days after the second dose of the MenACWY control vaccine. This clonotype originated in an adult who received the MenACWY meningococcal vaccine as a control.

CDR3: CASMRGRLTYNEQFF. CDR3 in DNA: TGTGCCAGTATGAGGGGTCGGTTGACCTACAATGAGCAGTTCTTC. The V gene is TRBV19, the J gene TRBJ2-1, with D perhaps being TRBD1 or TRBD2 (5 bases each). The CDR3 loop spans 15 amino acids. Trimming shortened V by 7 bases and J by 2 bases, and 15 bases separated the two germline ends. Germline CDR1 is LNHDA and CDR2 is SQIVND (reference sequence).